The clone carrying this TCR beta chain was found a few times. It was during active infection that Seattle patients were enrolled and then longitudinally followed. In the authors' methods: Reference gene primer amplification in the assay estimated nucleated cell counts. Profiled with immunoSEQ multiplex PCR; TCRdb holds only in-frame clones, not every one. For V, J and clone size, that table is used; D and trimming come from the DNA. The sample carries some 64,000 clones, over 65% recorded once. The sample belongs to a study of blood T cell repertoires in COVID-19. For the study at large: Both acute and convalescent COVID-19 samples were obtained from the United States, Italy and Spain. T cells, B-cell-depleted T cells, or PBMCs supplied cDNA or gDNA.

CDR1 LNHDA and CDR2 SQIVND come from the germline V gene (reference sequence). V was shortened by 1 base and J by 4 bases, with 23 bases between the two germline ends. The CDR3 covers 19 residues. Sequenced input: peripheral blood. This clonotype originated in a man between 60 and 75 years old with COVID-19, enrolled during active disease. This chain uses TRBV19 with TRBJ1-5; D is unresolved. CDR3 nucleotide sequence: TGTGCCAGTAGTATAGTGCATCCCAGGAATACCGCGCTTAATCAGCCCCAGCATTTT. Protein sequence: CASSIVHPRNTALNQPQHF.